Listed below are T cell receptor beta chains from one sample, sequenced in a study of T cell responses to AZD1222 COVID-19 vaccine. Method: immunoSEQ multiplex PCR; TCRdb's copy keeps in-frame clones and lacks some. The sample records 150,000 or so clones, less than 95% being singletons. The sample here was peripheral blood, taken on day 0 of AZD1222 vaccination. The receptors come from an adult in good health. Both conserved end residues are part of each CDR3. D genes are given only for firm matches. The listing skips clone size in some rows; elsewhere it reads once, few, many or a size class.

J gene,clone size,D gene,CDR3 length,V gene,CDR3 DNA,CDR3 protein
TRBJ2-3,once,-,15,TRBV6-5,TGTGCCAGCAGTCGACCCGGGGAATTCACAGATACGCAGTATTTT,CASSRPGEFTDTQYF
TRBJ2-5,-,TRBD2,14,TRBV10-3,TGTGCCATCAGTTCGACTAGCGGGCAAGAGACCCAGTACTTC,CAISSTSGQETQYF
TRBJ2-7,-,TRBD2,15,TRBV11-2,TGTGCCAGCATAAAACAGACGGCGGGAGCCTACGAGCAGTACTTC,CASIKQTAGAYEQYF
TRBJ2-2,-,-,14,TRBV7-3,TGTGCCAGCAGCTTACAAGGTGGGGCCGGGGAGCTGTTTTTT,CASSLQGGAGELFF
TRBJ1-2,-,TRBD1,17,TRBV18,TGTGCCAGCTCAACTTTGACCGGGACAGGGCCCGACTATGGCTACACCTTC,CASSTLTGTGPDYGYTF
TRBJ2-7,few,-,14,TRBV9,TGTGCCAGCAGCGTAGGGCCGGAGAACTACGAGCAGTACTTC,CASSVGPENYEQYF
TRBJ2-1,-,-,15,TRBV5-1,TGCGCCAGCAGATTTTTAGCGGAGCAATACAATGAGCAGTTCTTC,CASRFLAEQYNEQFF
TRBJ2-5,-,TRBD1,15,TRBV5-4,TGTGCCAGCAGCCAGCCGGGACAGGGTATGGAGACCCAGTACTTC,CASSQPGQGMETQYF
TRBJ2-3,-,-,16,TRBV5-1,TGCGCCAGCAGCTTGTCTCGGGCCACTAGCACAGATACGCAGTATTTT,CASSLSRATSTDTQYF
TRBJ1-1,-,-,12,TRBV14,TGTGCCAGCAGCCAAGAGAGCGCTGAAGCTTTCTTT,CASSQESAEAFF
TRBJ2-2,-,TRBD2,17,TRBV7-2,TGTGCCAGCAGCTACTCCCGGACTAGTTTTTCCTCCGGGGAGCTGTTTTTT,CASSYSRTSFSSGELFF
TRBJ2-5,-,TRBD1,16,TRBV28,TGTGCCAGCAGTTTAGCGACAGGGCTGTACCAAGAGACCCAGTACTTC,CASSLATGLYQETQYF
TRBJ2-7,-,TRBD2,17,TRBV7-9,TGTGCCAGCAGCTCGTCCGGGACTAGCGGGAGGTGGTACGAGCAGTACTTC,CASSSSGTSGRWYEQYF
TRBJ2-2,-,TRBD2,14,TRBV19,TGTGCCAGTATAAGCGGGAGGGCCACCGGGGAGCTGTTTTTT,CASISGRATGELFF
TRBJ1-1,-,-,14,TRBV5-4,TGTGCCAGCAGCTTCCTCTCAGGGAACACTGAAGCTTTCTTT,CASSFLSGNTEAFF
TRBJ2-7,-,TRBD2,15,TRBV2,TGTGCCAGCAGAGGACAGCCCGGGAGGGCCTACGAGCAGTACTTC,CASRGQPGRAYEQYF
TRBJ1-1,-,-,12,TRBV10-1,TGCGCCAGCAGTGACACCTACACTGAAGCTTTCTTT,CASSDTYTEAFF
TRBJ1-2,-,TRBD1,13,TRBV10-3,TGTGCCATCAGTGAGTCGACAGGGGATGGCTACACCTTC,CAISESTGDGYTF